This paragraph reports one T cell receptor (beta chain). The antigen is undetermined. Primers used in a second PCR of about 6 to 11 cycles were a sample-barcoded 5' primer and a J-beta primer mix. Researchers report that each sample yielded at least 3 million CDR3-containing paired-end reads. TCRdb re-derived calls from the 5' RACE reads in MiXCR, one entry per CDR3 protein. The profile shows 700,000 or so distinct CDR3 sequences, around a fifth of them singletons. This entry comes from a study of blood T cells in healthy people across ages. General study findings and limits: The study found more naive CD4+ cells and higher diversity in long-lived than aged donors. Changes in expanded clonotypes were possibly confounded, as the CMV status of donors was unknown.

V was pared by 2 bases and J by 0 bases, with 8 bases between. CDR1 MNHEY and CDR2 SVGAGI come from the germline V gene. This CDR3 is built from 15 residues. Extraction yielded at least 6 micrograms of total RNA per sample. The chain recombines TRBV6-5 with TRBJ2-1; no clear D gene. The sequencing input was blood. This sequence originates from a man aged 70-80 years in good health. The CDR3 DNA follows: TGTGCCAGCAGTTACATAGCTCGCTCCTACAATGAGCAGTTCTTC. Encoded protein: CASSYIARSYNEQFF.